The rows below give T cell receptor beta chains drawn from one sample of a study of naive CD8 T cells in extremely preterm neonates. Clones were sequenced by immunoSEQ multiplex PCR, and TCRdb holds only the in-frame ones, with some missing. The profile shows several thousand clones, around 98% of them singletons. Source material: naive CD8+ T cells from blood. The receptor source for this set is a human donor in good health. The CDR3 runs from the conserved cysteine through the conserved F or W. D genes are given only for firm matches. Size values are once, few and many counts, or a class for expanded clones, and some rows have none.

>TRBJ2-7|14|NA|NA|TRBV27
TGTGCCAGCAGTCCCGGGACTCTACCCTACGAGCAGTACTTC
CASSPGTLPYEQYF
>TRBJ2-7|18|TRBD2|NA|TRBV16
TGTGCCAGCAGCCAAGGTATTGTCGGGACTAGCGCCTTTAACGAGCAGTACTTC
CASSQGIVGTSAFNEQYF
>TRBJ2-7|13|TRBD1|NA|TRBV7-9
TGTGCCAGCAGGTCAGGGGGCTCCTACGAGCAGTACTTC
CASRSGGSYEQYF
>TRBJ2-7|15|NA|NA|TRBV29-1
TGCAGCGTTGATTCGACGGACTCTAGTACCCACGAGCAGTACTTC
CSVDSTDSSTHEQYF
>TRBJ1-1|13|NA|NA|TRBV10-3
TGTGCCATCAGGCCACAGGGAGCGACTGAAGCTTTCTTT
CAIRPQGATEAFF
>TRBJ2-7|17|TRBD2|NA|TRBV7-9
TGTGCCAGCAGCTTTAGCGGGTTAGCGGGAGGAGTATACGAGCAGTACTTC
CASSFSGLAGGVYEQYF
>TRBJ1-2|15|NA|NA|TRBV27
TGTGCCAGCAGTTTATCGGCACAGGGTGACTATGGCTACACCTTC
CASSLSAQGDYGYTF
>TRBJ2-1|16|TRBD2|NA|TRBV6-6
TGTGCCAGCAGTTACTCGGGACTAGCTGCGAACAATGAGCAGTTCTTC
CASSYSGLAANNEQFF
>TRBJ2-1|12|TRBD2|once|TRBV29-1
TGCAGCGTTGGGGAAGCGGGACATGAGCAGTTCTTC
CSVGEAGHEQFF
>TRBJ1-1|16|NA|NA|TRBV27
TGTGCCAGCAGCCTGTCCGCAGGGGAAACGAACACTGAAGCTTTCTTT
CASSLSAGETNTEAFF
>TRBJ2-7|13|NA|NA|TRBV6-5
TGTGCCACCGGACTTCCGAGCTCCTACGAGCAGTACTTC
CATGLPSSYEQYF
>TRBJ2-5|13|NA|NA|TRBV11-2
TGTGCCAGCAGCTTTCGGACTGGCCGGGAGCAGTACTTC
CASSFRTGREQYF
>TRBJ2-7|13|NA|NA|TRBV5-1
TGCGCCAGCAGCTTGGGCCTGAGGTACGAGCAGTACTTC
CASSLGLRYEQYF
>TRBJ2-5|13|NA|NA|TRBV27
TGTGCCAGCAGTTTGCCGGGTGAAGATACCCAGTACTTC
CASSLPGEDTQYF
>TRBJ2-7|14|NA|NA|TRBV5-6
TGTGCCAGCAGCCCCCTTAGAGACTCCTACGAGCAGTACTTC
CASSPLRDSYEQYF
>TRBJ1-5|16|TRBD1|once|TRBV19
TGTGCCAGTAGAGGGGGCTTAGGGGGCCTCAATCAGCCCCAGCATTTT
CASRGGLGGLNQPQHF
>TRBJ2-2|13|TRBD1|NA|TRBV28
TGTGCCAGCAGGAACCAGGGGGACGGGGAGCTGTTTTTT
CASRNQGDGELFF
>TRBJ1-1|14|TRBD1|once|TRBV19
TGTGCCAGTAGCTGGACAGGGGGGAACACTGAAGCTTTCTTT
CASSWTGGNTEAFF
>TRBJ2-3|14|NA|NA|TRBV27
TGTGCCAGCAGTTTATGGTCAGGGACAGATACGCAGTATTTT
CASSLWSGTDTQYF
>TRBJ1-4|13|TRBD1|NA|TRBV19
TGTGCCAGTAGCCGGGACAGTGGGGAAAAACTGTTTTTT
CASSRDSGEKLFF
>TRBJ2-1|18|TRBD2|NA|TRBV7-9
TGTGCCAGCAGCTTGGCGGGACTAGCGGGAGGGGCCTACAATGAGCAGTTCTTC
CASSLAGLAGGAYNEQFF
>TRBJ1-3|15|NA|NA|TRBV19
TGTGCCAGTAGTATTGGGCCGGAGGCTGGAAACACCATATATTTT
CASSIGPEAGNTIYF
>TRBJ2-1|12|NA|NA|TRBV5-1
TGCGCCAGCAGCTTAAGCGGCAATGAGCAGTTCTTC
CASSLSGNEQFF
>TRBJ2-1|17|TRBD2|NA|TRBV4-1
TGCGCCAGCAGCCGAGAGCCCGGGACTAGCCACAACAATGAGCAGTTCTTC
CASSREPGTSHNNEQFF
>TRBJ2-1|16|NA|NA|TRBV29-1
TGCAGCGTTGAAGTCCACAGGGCCCGCTCCTACAATGAGCAGTTCTTC
CSVEVHRARSYNEQFF
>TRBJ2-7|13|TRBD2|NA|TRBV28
TGTGCCAGCAGCCTAAGCGGGAGTCGGGAGCAGTACTTC
CASSLSGSREQYF
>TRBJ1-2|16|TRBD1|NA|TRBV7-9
TGTGCCAGCAGCTCCACCCTATGGACAGGTCTCTATGGCTACACCTTC
CASSSTLWTGLYGYTF
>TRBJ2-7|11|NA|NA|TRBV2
TGTGCCAGCAATGGACTTAGGGAGCAGTACTTC
CASNGLREQYF
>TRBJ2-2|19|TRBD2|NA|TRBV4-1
TGCGCCAGCAGCCAAGATTGGGGCGGGAGAGTAATGGGGACCGGGGAGCTGTTTTTT
CASSQDWGGRVMGTGELFF